The 29 T cell receptor beta chains below all came from one sample that was sequenced in a study of T cells in Graves' hyperthyroidism and ophthalmopathy. The investigators amplified TCR beta CDR3 regions from RNA transcripts. Researchers ran a first-round RT-PCR on the TCR CDR3 using the HTBI primer set. TCRdb ran MiXCR on the multiplex PCR reads and lists one entry per CDR3 protein. The sample has 370,000 or so distinct CDR3 sequences, 25% seen once; the top ten hold about 70%. Material for sequencing was blood. These receptors all come from a man aged 45-65 years with Graves' hyperthyroidism.

This chain uses TRBV6-9 with TRBJ2-6, with D perhaps matching TRBD1 (5 bases). Germline V CDR1 and CDR2: MNHGY, SVAAGI. CDR3 size: 15 residues. Trimming took 4 bases from V and 0 from J, leaving 7 bases between them. The CDR3 sequence: CASSSGPSGANVLTF. Here the CDR3 DNA reads TGTGCCAGCAGTTCAGGGCCCTCTGGGGCCAACGTCCTGACTTTC.

This clonotype has at least ten counts. The rearrangement joins TRBV27 to TRBJ2-5; D remains unclear. V was trimmed by 5 bases and J by 9 bases, leaving 13 bases between them. CDR1 is MNHEY, CDR2 SMNVEV, per germline (reference sequence). CDR3 length equals 12 residues. CDR3 residues: CASSPKGEAQYF. For the CDR3, the DNA is TGTGCCAGCAGTCCGAAAGGAGAAGCCCAGTACTTC.

The count of this clonotype is one. V usage is TRBV7-3 and J usage is TRBJ2-6, with D possibly matching TRBD1 (6 bases). V dropped 5 bases and J dropped 2 bases, with 16 bases sitting between them. This CDR3 has 17 residues. Germline CDR1 and CDR2: SGHTA and FQGTGA. The DNA for the CDR3 is TGTGCCAGCAGCCCCAAGACAGGCGAAACTGGGGCCAACGTCCTGACTTTC. Its translation: CASSPKTGETGANVLTF.

This clonotype was counted only a few times. The chain has TRBV30 and TRBJ2-3; 8 bases align to TRBD1. The germline V gene encodes CDR1 GTSNPN and CDR2 SVGIG (reference sequence). There are 12 residues in the CDR3. V shed 2 bases, J shed 9 bases, and the junction held 4 bases outside the gene matches. In DNA, the CDR3 is TGTGCCTGGAGTTTTACAGGGGGGACGCAGTATTTT. Protein product: CAWSFTGGTQYF.

The chain has TRBV28 and TRBJ1-2, with 7 bases aligning to TRBD1. The CDR3 runs 14 residues. J was trimmed by 4 bases and V by 8 bases; bases with no gene match: 10. Germline CDR1 is MDHEN and CDR2 is SYDVKM. Here the CDR3 reads CASRQGGLIYGYTF. As DNA, the CDR3 is TGTGCCAGCCGACAGGGCGGCCTGATCTATGGCTACACCTTC.

The rearrangement joins TRBV29-1 to TRBJ1-5, with D possibly TRBD1 on 5 matching bases. The CDR3 runs to 13 residues. Trimming removed 4 bases at V and 3 bases at J, with 10 bases between. Germline values: CDR1 SQVTM, CDR2 ANQGSEA. Written as DNA, the CDR3 is TGCAGCGTTGCGGGGACGTACAATCAGCCCCAGCATTTT. It codes for CSVAGTYNQPQHF. The full variable domain, completed using reference TRBV29-1 and TRBJ1-5, is SAVISQKPSRDICQRGTSLTIQCQVDSQVTMMFWYRQQPGQSLTLIATANQGSEATYESGFVIDKFPISRPNLTFSTLTVSNMSPEDSSIYLCSVAGTYNQPQHFGDGTRLSIL.

The V gene is TRBV5-8, the J gene TRBJ2-7; D remains unclear. There are 14 residues in the CDR3. Germline loops: CDR1 SGHTS, CDR2 YDEGEE. The ends were cut back, 0 bases at V and 2 bases at J, with 9 bases in the middle. The CDR3 loop reads CASSLDRSPYEQYF. DNA for the CDR3: TGTGCCAGCAGCTTGGACCGGAGCCCCTACGAGCAGTACTTC.

With respect to this clonotype: At one boundary the junction diverges from the germline segment, which might be a read error. The rearrangement uses TRBV24-1 and TRBJ2-1, with 14 positions matching TRBD2. This CDR3 is built from 15 residues. Germline CDR1 and CDR2: KGHDR and SFDVKD. The CDR3 nucleotides are TGTGCCACCTGTGATGGGACTAGCGGGAGTCATGAGCAGTTCTTC. Translating it yields CATCDGTSGSHEQFF.

V and J are TRBV20-1 and TRBJ1-2; 7 bases are a match to TRBD1. The CDR3 is made up of 14 amino acids. Germline V lookup: CDR1 DFQATT, CDR2 SNEGSKA (reference sequence). With V trimmed by 6 bases and J by 4 bases, 11 bases remained unmatched. The CDR3 reads CSAPVTGKTYGYTF. The CDR3 nucleotides are TGCAGTGCCCCCGTGACAGGGAAGACCTATGGCTACACCTTC.

This chain joins TRBV12-3 or TRBV12-4 and TRBJ2-1, with unresolved D. V lost 3 bases and J lost 5, with 14 bases in between. The CDR3 loop spans 15 amino acids. Here the CDR3 DNA reads TGTGCCAGCAGTTTTCTCCGGTTTAGGGACAATGAGCAGTTCTTC. Protein sequence: CASSFLRFRDNEQFF.

This clonotype was detected only a few times. This rearrangement joins TRBV4-1 to TRBJ2-7; 12 positions agree with TRBD1. The length of the CDR3 is 17 residues. V shed 3 bases, J shed 2 bases, and the junction held 8 bases outside the gene matches. Germline V gene lookup returns CDR1 MGHRA and CDR2 YSYEKL. The CDR3 loop is CASSQQPGQGATYEQYF. DNA of the CDR3: TGCGCCAGCAGCCAGCAACCGGGACAGGGGGCGACCTACGAGCAGTACTTC.

A word on this clonotype: A junction boundary mismatches the germline segment, possibly from a read error. The chain couples TRBV7-9 to TRBJ2-7; D may be TRBD1 (6 bases). From germline, CDR1 is SEHNR and CDR2 FQNEAQ (reference sequence). This CDR3 is 16 amino acids long. CDR3 sequence (DNA): TGTGCCACCAGCTTAGCAACAGCCGGGACACTCTACGAGCAGTACTTC. Protein: CATSLATAGTLYEQYF.

The chain links TRBV12-5 to TRBJ1-1, with D perhaps TRBD1 (6 bases). This CDR3 has 14 residues. CDR1 is LGHNT and CDR2 is FRNRAP in the germline V gene. V dropped 7 bases and J dropped 3 bases, with 15 bases sitting between them. The CDR3 spells CASVLGGRDTEAFF. The CDR3 coding sequence is TGTGCTAGTGTCCTCGGGGGGCGGGACACTGAAGCTTTCTTT.

This clonotype was seen more than once but under ten times. V usage is TRBV27 and J usage is TRBJ2-1; D is possibly TRBD2 (6 bases). CDR1 and CDR2 (germline): MNHEY, SMNVEV (reference sequence). CDR3 length: 14 residues. The germline V and J ends were trimmed by 7 bases and 0 bases, with 10 bases remaining between them. CDR3 DNA sequence: TGTGCCAGCATCGGCGGGACCTCCTACAATGAGCAGTTCTTC. It encodes CASIGGTSYNEQFF.

This clonotype showed up just a few times. The chain combines TRBV5-6 with TRBJ2-7; D call uncertain. Germline V gene data show CDR1 as SGHDT and CDR2 as YYEEEE. This CDR3 comprises 14 residues. V lost 1 base and J 3 bases, leaving 11 bases between the germline ends. Here the CDR3 reads CASSLTGPVYEQYF. As DNA, the CDR3 is TGTGCCAGCAGCTTGACCGGCCCGGTCTACGAGCAGTACTTC.

The chain employs TRBV5-1 and TRBJ1-2; D gene uncertain. CDR1 and CDR2 (germline): SGHRS, YFSETQ. V was shortened by 5 bases and J by 7 bases, with 21 bases between the two germline ends. The CDR3 spans 15 residues. CDR3 amino acids: CASRPVAGSQAGYTF. CDR3 DNA: TGCGCCAGCAGGCCAGTCGCCGGTTCGCAGGCTGGCTACACCTTC.

This rearrangement joins TRBV10-3 to TRBJ2-7, with 7 bases aligning to TRBD2. The CDR3 runs to 14 residues. In germline, CDR1 is ENHRY, CDR2 SYGVKD. V lost 0 bases and J lost 2; bases outside the gene matches: 1. The CDR3 region is CAISESGGTYEQYF. The CDR3 DNA sequence: TGTGCCATCAGTGAGTCGGGGGGGACCTACGAGCAGTACTTC.

DNA of the CDR3: TGTGCCAGTAGTATAAAGGGATCCTACAATGAGCAGTTCTTC. This codes for CASSIKGSYNEQFF. J is TRBJ2-1 and V is TRBV19; D remains ambiguous. The V end was cut by 2 bases, the J end by 1 base, with 6 bases between. CDR1 and CDR2 (germline): LNHDA, SQIVND (reference sequence). This CDR3 is built from 14 residues.

In its sample, this clonotype was seen many times. J is TRBJ1-2 and V is TRBV12-3 or TRBV12-4; the match to TRBD1 covers 9 bases. The CDR3 contains 15 residues. V lost 8 bases, J lost 7 bases, and 14 bases stayed unmatched. The CDR3 region is CASSSDGQGSSGYTF. CDR3 nucleotide sequence: TGTGCCAGCTCCTCAGACGGACAGGGGTCGAGTGGCTACACCTTC.

This clonotype turned up a few times. The chain recombines TRBV19 with TRBJ2-1; 8 nucleotides agree with TRBD2. The CDR3 has 15 residues. The germline V gene has CDR1 LNHDA and CDR2 SQIVND (reference sequence). V lost 1 base and J lost 3; bases outside the gene matches: 2. The DNA for the CDR3 is TGTGCCAGTAGTATAGTACGGGGGGGCTACAATGAGCAGTTCTTC. It encodes CASSIVRGGYNEQFF.

The sample holds a few counts of this clonotype. V gene TRBV2 combines with J gene TRBJ2-3; weak D call: TRBD2 (6 bases). V lost 3 bases and J 4 bases, leaving 8 bases between the germline ends. Per germline, CDR1 SNHLY and CDR2 FYNNEI. This CDR3 comprises 13 residues. The CDR3 is CASSDGGSDTQYF. DNA of the CDR3: TGTGCCAGCAGTGATGGGGGGTCAGATACGCAGTATTTT.

This clonotype was counted many times. The chain couples TRBV2 to TRBJ2-1; TRBD2 matches at 11 bases. J was trimmed by 8 bases and V by 2 bases; bases with no gene match: 11. CDR1 and CDR2 (germline): SNHLY, FYNNEI. This CDR3 is built from 17 residues. CDR3 nucleotide sequence: TGTGCCAGCAGTGAACCGCGTAGCGGGAGGGCCGGGGATGAGCAGTTCTTC. The encoded protein is CASSEPRSGRAGDEQFF.

This clonotype was counted many times. This rearrangement joins TRBV3-1 to TRBJ2-7; 7 bases line up with TRBD1. CDR1 LGHDT and CDR2 YNNKEL come from the germline V gene (reference sequence). J was trimmed by 1 base and V by 6 bases; bases with no gene match: 6. This CDR3 is 14 amino acids long. This CDR3 is CASSEPGQSYEQYF. Written as DNA, the CDR3 is TGTGCCAGCAGTGAACCGGGACAGTCCTACGAGCAGTACTTC.

The J gene is TRBJ2-1, the V gene TRBV24-1, with 10 bases aligning to TRBD2. This CDR3 region has 16 residues. Germline trimming cut 4 bases from V and 5 bases from J; bases unmatched to any gene: 7. The germline V gene has CDR1 KGHDR and CDR2 SFDVKD. CDR3 sequence reads: CATSDLGTSEHNEQFF. For the CDR3, the DNA is TGTGCCACCAGTGACCTCGGGACTAGCGAACACAATGAGCAGTTCTTC.

This clonotype was counted at least ten times. The chain combines TRBV7-3 with TRBJ2-7, with TRBD2 matching over 7 bases. Germline CDR1 is SGHTA and CDR2 is FQGTGA. Trimming removed 5 bases from V and 5 bases from J; junction bases left unmatched: 15. CDR3 length equals 16 residues. The chain's CDR3 is CASSRSGGSAANEQYF. In nucleotides, the CDR3 is TGTGCCAGCAGCCGTTCCGGCGGGAGCGCGGCTAACGAGCAGTACTTC.

This clonotype was recorded a few times. The rearrangement uses TRBV7-2 and TRBJ1-5; D is possibly TRBD1 (5 bases). In germline, CDR1 is SGHTA, CDR2 FQGNSA. This CDR3 contains 13 residues. Trimming pared 2 bases from V and 5 bases from J, leaving 7 bases between. The chain's CDR3 is CASSLKGYQPQHF. The DNA of the CDR3 is TGTGCCAGCAGCTTAAAGGGGTATCAGCCCCAGCATTTT.

The gene calls are TRBV12-3 or TRBV12-4 and TRBJ2-7, with 8 bases fitting TRBD2. The CDR3 has 15 amino acids. V was clipped by 5 bases and J by 2 bases; unmatched bases: 8. The chain's CDR3 is CASSGPGTSAYEQYF. The CDR3 region has the DNA TGTGCCAGCAGTGGCCCCGGGACTAGTGCCTACGAGCAGTACTTC.

The V call is TRBV4-2, the J call TRBJ2-1, with a possible D match to TRBD2 (6 bases). Germline V gene sequence: CDR1 LGHNA, CDR2 YNFKEQ. V lost 8 bases, J lost 8 bases, and 19 bases lay in between. This CDR3 is 14 amino acids long. Here the CDR3 reads CASQREVYSDEQFF. The CDR3 nucleotides are TGTGCCAGCCAGAGGGAGGTTTATAGCGATGAGCAGTTCTTC.

In this sample, this clonotype turned up a few times. This chain uses TRBV24-1 with TRBJ2-1; D gene uncertain. The germline V and J ends were trimmed by 2 bases and 0 bases, with 7 bases remaining between them. The CDR3 spans 15 residues. Germline lookup yields CDR1 KGHDR and CDR2 SFDVKD. The CDR3 spells CATSDSVYSYNEQFF. The CDR3 nucleotides are TGTGCCACCAGTGATTCCGTTTACTCCTACAATGAGCAGTTCTTC.